This T cell receptor beta chain stems from a study of radiation and T cells in renal cell carcinoma. The wider study: Nephrectomy followed 15 Gy stereotactic body radiation by 4 weeks.

The time point was: baseline pretreatment blood. The treatment denotes: 15 Gy SBRT to primary tumor, nephrectomy 4 weeks later. Clear cell pathology was present in this patient's renal cell carcinoma. Assay used: immunoSEQ multiplex PCR; TCRdb lists only in-frame clones, some missing. Here the sample spans 150,000 or so clones, about 87% being singletons. This clone appeared a few times. This receptor was identified in a woman aged 70-85 years with renal cell carcinoma. The sample was blood, taken from a patient whose treatment included radiotherapy and nephrectomy.

The DNA of the CDR3 is TGTGCCTGGAAACAGGGGAGTAGTTCACCCCTCCACTTT. Protein product: CAWKQGSSSPLHF. This chain connects TRBV30 to TRBJ1-6; 7 bases agree with TRBD1. This CDR3 is 13 amino acids long. From germline, CDR1 is GTSNPN and CDR2 SVGIG (reference sequence). With V trimmed by 4 bases and J by 9 bases, 6 bases remained unmatched.